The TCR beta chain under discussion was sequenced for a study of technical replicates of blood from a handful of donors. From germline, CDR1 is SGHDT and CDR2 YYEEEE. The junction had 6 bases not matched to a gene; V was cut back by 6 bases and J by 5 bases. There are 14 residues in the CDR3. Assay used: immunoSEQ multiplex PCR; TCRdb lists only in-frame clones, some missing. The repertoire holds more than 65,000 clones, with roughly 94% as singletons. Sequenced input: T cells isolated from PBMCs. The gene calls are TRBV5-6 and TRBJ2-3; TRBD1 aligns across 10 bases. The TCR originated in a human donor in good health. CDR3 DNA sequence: TGTGCCAGCATTCGGGACAGGGGTATAGATACGCAGTATTTT. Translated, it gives CASIRDRGIDTQYF.